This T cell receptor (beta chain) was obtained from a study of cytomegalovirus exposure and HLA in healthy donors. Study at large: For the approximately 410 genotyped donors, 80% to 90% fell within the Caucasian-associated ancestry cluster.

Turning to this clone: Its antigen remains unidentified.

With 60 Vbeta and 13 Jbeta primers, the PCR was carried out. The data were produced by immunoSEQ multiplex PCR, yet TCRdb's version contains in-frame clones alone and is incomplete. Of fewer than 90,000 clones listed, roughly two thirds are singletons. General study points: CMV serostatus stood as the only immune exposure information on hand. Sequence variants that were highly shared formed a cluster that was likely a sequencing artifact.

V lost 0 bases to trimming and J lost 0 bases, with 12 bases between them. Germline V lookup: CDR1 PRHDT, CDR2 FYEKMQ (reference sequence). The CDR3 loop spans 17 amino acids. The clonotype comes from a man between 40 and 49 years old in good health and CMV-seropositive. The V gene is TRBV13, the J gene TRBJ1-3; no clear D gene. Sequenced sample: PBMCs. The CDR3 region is CASSLGGRPSSGNTIYF. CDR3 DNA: TGTGCCAGCAGCTTAGGCGGTAGACCTAGCTCTGGAAACACCATATATTTT.